This TCR beta chain comes out of a study of T cell responses to AZD1222 COVID-19 vaccine. Trimming at V came to 1 base and at J to 5 bases, leaving 10 bases not matched to a gene. Per germline, CDR1 LGHDT and CDR2 YNNKEL (reference sequence). CDR3 length: 16 residues. Data came from immunoSEQ multiplex PCR; TCRdb stores just in-frame clones and leaves some out. Among some 60,000 clones listed, over 65% were seen once. Study-level results: Repertoire sampling occurred only after the peak T cell response. Seropositive AZD1222 recipients at baseline numbered only five or six. Donors skewed white British and female; clonal diversity was possibly underestimated.

For this clone: Its specificity is not known.

The chain has TRBV3-1 (or the pseudogene TRBV3-2) and TRBJ1-2; TRBD1 agrees at 7 bases. This sequence originates from an adult who received the AZD1222 COVID-19 vaccine. The specimen comprised peripheral blood, sampled 28 days after the second AZD1222 dose. CDR3 coding DNA: TGTGCCAGCAGCCAAGGTTCCAGACAGGGACTATATGGCTACACCTTC. Translation gives CASSQGSRQGLYGYTF.